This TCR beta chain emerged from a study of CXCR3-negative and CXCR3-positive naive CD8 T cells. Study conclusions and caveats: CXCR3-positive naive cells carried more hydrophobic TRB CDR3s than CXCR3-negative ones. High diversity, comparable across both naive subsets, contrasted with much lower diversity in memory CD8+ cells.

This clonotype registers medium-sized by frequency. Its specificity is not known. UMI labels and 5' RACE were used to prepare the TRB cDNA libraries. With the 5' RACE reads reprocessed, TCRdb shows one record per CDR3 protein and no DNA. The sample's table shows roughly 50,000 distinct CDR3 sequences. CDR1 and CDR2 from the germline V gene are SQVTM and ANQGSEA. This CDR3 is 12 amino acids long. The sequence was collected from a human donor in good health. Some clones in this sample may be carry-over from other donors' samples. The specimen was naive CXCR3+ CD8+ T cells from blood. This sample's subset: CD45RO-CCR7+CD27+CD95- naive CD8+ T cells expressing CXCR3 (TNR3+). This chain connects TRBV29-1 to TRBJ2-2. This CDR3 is CSVDVDTGELFF.